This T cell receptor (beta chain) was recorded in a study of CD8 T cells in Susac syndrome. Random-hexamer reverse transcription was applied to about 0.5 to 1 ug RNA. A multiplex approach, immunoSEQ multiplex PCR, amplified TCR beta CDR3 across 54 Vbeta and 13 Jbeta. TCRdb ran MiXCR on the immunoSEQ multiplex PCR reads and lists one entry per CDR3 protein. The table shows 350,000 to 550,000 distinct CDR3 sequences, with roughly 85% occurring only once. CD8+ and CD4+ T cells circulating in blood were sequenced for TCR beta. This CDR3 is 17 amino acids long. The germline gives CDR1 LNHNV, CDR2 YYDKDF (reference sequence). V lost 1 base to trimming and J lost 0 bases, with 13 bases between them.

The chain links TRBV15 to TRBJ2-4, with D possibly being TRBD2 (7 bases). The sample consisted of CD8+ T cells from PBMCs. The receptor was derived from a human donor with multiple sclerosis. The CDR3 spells CATSRAGGGGAKNIQYF. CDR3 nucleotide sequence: TGTGCCACCAGCAGAGCGGGAGGAGGGGGAGCCAAAAACATTCAGTACTTC.